Listed below are T cell receptor beta chains from one sample, sequenced in a study of cytomegalovirus exposure and HLA in healthy donors. Sequencing used immunoSEQ multiplex PCR; TCRdb keeps in-frame clones, though not all of them. The table records roughly 160,000 clones, roughly 80% of them present only once. The sequencing input was PBMCs. The origin of the receptors is a man aged 50 to 60 in good health and CMV-seropositive. Each CDR3 is given with its conserved first and last residue. Fields, in order: clone size, J gene, D gene, V gene, CDR3 protein, CDR3 DNA. The D gene is left open where the match is weak. Clone sizes are given selectively: once, few, many, or a class where the clone is expanded.

NA | TRBJ2-7 | TRBD2 | TRBV27 | CASSLGGGEQYF | TGTGCCAGCAGTTTGGGCGGGGGCGAGCAGTACTTC
NA | TRBJ1-2 | NA | TRBV7-2 | CASSAQGRGYTF | TGTGCCAGCAGCGCACAGGGCCGTGGCTACACCTTC
NA | TRBJ2-7 | TRBD1 | TRBV28 | CASSLPGQGSDEQYF | TGTGCCAGCAGTTTACCGGGACAGGGCTCAGACGAGCAGTACTTC
NA | TRBJ2-3 | TRBD2 | TRBV27 | CASRSPGGATDTQYF | TGTGCCAGCAGGTCTCCGGGGGGGGCCACAGATACGCAGTATTTT
NA | TRBJ2-1 | TRBD2 | TRBV5-1 | CASSLSAGEGGVAREQFF | TGCGCCAGCAGCTTGTCGGCGGGGGAGGGTGGGGTAGCTCGGGAGCAGTTCTTC
NA | TRBJ2-6 | NA | TRBV4-3 | CASSQDRGSSGANVLTF | TGCGCCAGCAGCCAAGATCGCGGCAGCTCTGGGGCCAACGTCCTGACTTTC
NA | TRBJ1-5 | TRBD1 | TRBV19 | CASSARDRGLNQPQHF | TGTGCCAGTAGTGCGAGAGACAGGGGCCTCAATCAGCCCCAGCATTTT
NA | TRBJ2-2 | TRBD1 | TRBV4-1 | CASSQDAGQGTGELFF | TGCGCCAGCAGCCAAGACGCGGGACAGGGAACCGGGGAGCTGTTTTTT
once | TRBJ2-1 | NA | TRBV30 | CAWSVRGPEQFF | TGTGCCTGGAGTGTACGCGGGCCAGAGCAGTTCTTC
few | TRBJ1-1 | TRBD1 | TRBV6-6 | CASNNNNRDREAFF | TGTGCCAGCAACAACAACAACCGGGACAGAGAAGCTTTCTTT
NA | TRBJ2-5 | NA | TRBV9 | CASSVGVSAGAQETQYF | TGTGCCAGCAGCGTAGGGGTAAGCGCAGGGGCCCAAGAGACCCAGTACTTC
few | TRBJ1-1 | NA | TRBV6-1 | CASSEARGRYTEAFF | TGTGCCAGCAGTGAAGCCCGGGGTCGGTACACTGAAGCTTTCTTT
few | TRBJ2-3 | NA | TRBV7-9 | CASSLISADTQYF | TGTGCCAGCAGCTTAATAAGCGCAGATACGCAGTATTTT
NA | TRBJ2-3 | TRBD2 | TRBV7-2 | CASSLGTSVRSTDTQYF | TGTGCCAGCAGCTTAGGGACTAGCGTTCGAAGCACAGATACGCAGTATTTT
NA | TRBJ2-1 | NA | TRBV5-6 | CASSLLSSYNEQFF | TGTGCCAGCAGCTTGTTATCCTCCTACAATGAGCAGTTCTTC
NA | TRBJ2-1 | TRBD1 | TRBV2 | CASTRPTGVSYNEQFF | TGTGCCAGCACCCGGCCCACAGGGGTCTCCTACAATGAGCAGTTCTTC
few | TRBJ2-7 | TRBD2 | TRBV4-1 | CASSQDRLAGYEQYF | TGCGCCAGCAGCCAAGATCGACTAGCGGGGTACGAGCAGTACTTC
NA | TRBJ2-6 | NA | TRBV7-9 | CASSLSQGMVVLTF | TGTGCCAGCAGCTTAAGTCAGGGGATGGTCGTCCTGACTTTC
NA | TRBJ1-4 | NA | TRBV5-1 | CASSSGPPSSNNEKLFF | TGCGCCAGCAGCTCTGGGCCCCCATCTTCGAACAATGAAAAACTGTTTTTT
NA | TRBJ1-1 | TRBD1 | TRBV5-6 | CASSLTGEVTEAFF | TGTGCCAGCAGCTTGACAGGGGAGGTCACTGAAGCTTTCTTT
NA | TRBJ2-1 | TRBD2 | TRBV28 | CASSSSGAASYNEQFF | TGTGCCAGCAGTAGTAGCGGGGCCGCCTCCTACAATGAGCAGTTCTTC
NA | TRBJ1-1 | NA | TRBV6-1 | CASSEGQMNTEAFF | TGTGCCAGCAGTGAAGGGCAGATGAACACTGAAGCTTTCTTT
NA | TRBJ1-1 | NA | TRBV6-1 | CASSEATPRTEAFF | TGTGCCAGCAGTGAAGCTACACCACGTACTGAAGCTTTCTTT
few | TRBJ1-5 | NA | TRBV28 | CASSFLGGGQKDQPQHF | TGTGCCAGCAGTTTTCTGGGTGGAGGTCAGAAGGATCAGCCCCAGCATTTT
few | TRBJ2-5 | NA | TRBV5-1 | CASSKNQGSRGETQYF | TGCGCCAGCAGCAAAAACCAGGGGAGTCGGGGAGAGACCCAGTACTTC
few | TRBJ1-1 | NA | TRBV5-4 | CASSLAVRATEAFF | TGTGCCAGCAGCTTGGCCGTCAGGGCAACTGAAGCTTTCTTT
NA | TRBJ1-5 | NA | TRBV7-9 | CASSYINQPQHF | TGTGCCAGCAGCTATATAAATCAGCCCCAGCATTTT
once | TRBJ1-1 | TRBD1 | TRBV7-2 | CASSSDRGSYTEAFF | TGTGCCAGCAGCTCCGACAGGGGGTCGTACACTGAAGCTTTCTTT
NA | TRBJ1-2 | NA | TRBV19 | CASSIEDSSSYGYTF | TGTGCCAGTAGTATTGAGGACAGCTCTTCGTATGGCTACACCTTC
NA | TRBJ2-7 | NA | TRBV9 | CASSVGGRSNEQYF | TGTGCCAGCAGCGTAGGAGGTAGGTCGAACGAGCAGTACTTC
NA | TRBJ2-3 | NA | TRBV14 | CASSQDNTGYTDTQYF | TGTGCCAGCAGCCAAGACAATACAGGGTACACAGATACGCAGTATTTT
once | TRBJ2-7 | NA | TRBV5-6 | CASSLVVPRDLSYEQYF | TGTGCCAGCAGCTTGGTGGTGCCGAGGGATTTATCCTACGAGCAGTACTTC
NA | TRBJ1-2 | NA | TRBV19 | CASSIGDRINYGYTF | TGTGCCAGTAGTATCGGAGACCGGATTAACTATGGCTACACCTTC
NA | TRBJ2-2 | TRBD1 | TRBV4-3 | CASSVAGTANTGELFF | TGCGCCAGCAGCGTAGCCGGGACAGCGAACACCGGGGAGCTGTTTTTT
NA | TRBJ2-2 | TRBD1 | TRBV2 | CASSGGQVAPGELFF | TGTGCCAGCAGTGGGGGACAGGTCGCTCCCGGGGAGCTGTTTTTT
NA | TRBJ1-4 | NA | TRBV7-2 | CASSADRRSEKLFF | TGTGCCAGCAGCGCCGACAGGAGGAGCGAAAAACTGTTTTTT
NA | TRBJ2-7 | TRBD1 | TRBV4-1 | CASSVWDSGAYEQYF | TGCGCCAGCAGCGTCTGGGACAGTGGAGCCTACGAGCAGTACTTC
NA | TRBJ2-3 | TRBD2 | TRBV10-2 | CASSMTSGGTDTQYF | TGCGCCAGCAGCATGACTAGCGGGGGCACAGATACGCAGTATTTT
NA | TRBJ2-3 | NA | TRBV27 | CASSLWATSTDTQYF | TGTGCCAGCAGCCTCTGGGCCACTAGCACAGATACGCAGTATTTT